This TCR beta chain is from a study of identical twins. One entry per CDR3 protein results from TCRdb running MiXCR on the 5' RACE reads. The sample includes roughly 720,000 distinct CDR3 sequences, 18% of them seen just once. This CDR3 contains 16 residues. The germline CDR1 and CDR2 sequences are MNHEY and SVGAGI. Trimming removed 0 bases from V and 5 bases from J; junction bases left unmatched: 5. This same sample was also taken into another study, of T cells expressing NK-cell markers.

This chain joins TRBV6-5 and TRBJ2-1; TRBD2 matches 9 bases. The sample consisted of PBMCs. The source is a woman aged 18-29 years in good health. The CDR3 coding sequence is TGTGCCAGCAGTTACTCGGGGACTAGCACCCACAATGAGCAGTTCTTC. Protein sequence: CASSYSGTSTHNEQFF.